This is a list of T cell receptor beta chains from one sample in a study of blood T cell repertoires in COVID-19. Assay used: immunoSEQ multiplex PCR; TCRdb lists only in-frame clones, some missing. This table has roughly 260,000 clones, about four fifths appearing once. Sequencing used peripheral blood. The receptors here all came from a woman aged 65 to 85 with acute or convalescent COVID-19. The CDR3 runs from the conserved cysteine through the conserved F or W. A D gene is named only where the DNA matches it firmly. The listing skips clone size in some rows; elsewhere it reads once, few, many or a size class.

j_gene,v_gene,d_gene,abundance,CDR3nt,CDR3aa
TRBJ2-1,TRBV10-2,.,once,TGCGCCAGCAGTGAGGCGTACAATGAGCAGTTCTTC,CASSEAYNEQFF
TRBJ1-5,TRBV7-2,.,.,TGTGCCAGCAGCTTAGCGAGTGGGAGGGGCAGTCAGCCCCAGCATTTT,CASSLASGRGSQPQHF
TRBJ2-5,TRBV5-4,.,few,TGTGCCAGCAGCTTGGGACTCGGGGGAGAGACCCAGTACTTC,CASSLGLGGETQYF
TRBJ2-5,TRBV27,TRBD2,.,TGTGCCAGCAGCCTAGCGGGAACTGAGACCCAGTACTTC,CASSLAGTETQYF
TRBJ2-3,TRBV5-4,TRBD2,.,TGTGCCACGACCACGCGGGGGACCGGGACAGATACGCAGTATTTT,CATTTRGTGTDTQYF
TRBJ2-1,TRBV11-2,TRBD2,.,TGTGCCAGCAGAAACGGACTAGCGGAGGACAATGAGCAGTTCTTC,CASRNGLAEDNEQFF
TRBJ1-2,TRBV7-2,TRBD1,.,TGTGCCAGCAGCCCCAGTGTGACAGGGGGCTACTATGGCTACACCTTC,CASSPSVTGGYYGYTF
TRBJ2-1,TRBV27,TRBD1,many,TGTGCCAGCAATATGGGACAGAGACCATACAATGAGCAGTTCTTC,CASNMGQRPYNEQFF
TRBJ1-6,TRBV6-5,.,.,TGTGCCACCAAATTCAGTAATTCACCCCTCCACTTT,CATKFSNSPLHF
TRBJ1-1,TRBV7-9,.,.,TGTGCCATAGCCGACAACACTGAAGCTTTCTTT,CAIADNTEAFF
TRBJ1-2,TRBV29-1,.,.,TGCAGCGTTGATGGGGGGGCGCTAGGCTACACCTTC,CSVDGGALGYTF
TRBJ1-6,TRBV30,TRBD1,few,TGTGCCTGGAGTCTGGGACAGGGAAGCTCACCCCTCCACTTT,CAWSLGQGSSPLHF
TRBJ1-4,TRBV7-2,.,.,TGTGCCAGCAGCCCAGGAGGGGTAGGGCTTGAGCTGTTTTTT,CASSPGGVGLELFF
TRBJ1-2,TRBV4-3,TRBD1,.,TGCGCCAGCAGCCAAGTTAGGGGGCCGTCCGGGGGCTACACCTTC,CASSQVRGPSGGYTF
TRBJ2-7,TRBV11-2,TRBD2,.,TGTGCCAGCAGCTTGGCTAGCGGGGGGGGCAACGAGCAGTACTTC,CASSLASGGGNEQYF
TRBJ2-1,TRBV5-1,TRBD2,.,TGCGCCAGCAGCTTACTAGCGGAGCCTTACAATGAGCAGTTCTTC,CASSLLAEPYNEQFF
TRBJ1-2,TRBV6-5,.,.,TGTGCCAGCAGGACGACAGAAGTCTATGGCTACACCTTC,CASRTTEVYGYTF
TRBJ1-5,TRBV24-1,TRBD1,few,TGTGCCACCAGTGATACCAGGGGGAGCAATCAGCCCCAGCATTTT,CATSDTRGSNQPQHF
TRBJ1-2,TRBV6-5,TRBD1,.,TGTGCCAGCAGTTTTCGGGACAGAGGAAACTATGGCTACACCTTC,CASSFRDRGNYGYTF
TRBJ2-1,TRBV11-2,TRBD1,.,TGTGCCAGCAGCCTCCTATGGGACAGATTAATCAATGAGCAGTTCTTC,CASSLLWDRLINEQFF